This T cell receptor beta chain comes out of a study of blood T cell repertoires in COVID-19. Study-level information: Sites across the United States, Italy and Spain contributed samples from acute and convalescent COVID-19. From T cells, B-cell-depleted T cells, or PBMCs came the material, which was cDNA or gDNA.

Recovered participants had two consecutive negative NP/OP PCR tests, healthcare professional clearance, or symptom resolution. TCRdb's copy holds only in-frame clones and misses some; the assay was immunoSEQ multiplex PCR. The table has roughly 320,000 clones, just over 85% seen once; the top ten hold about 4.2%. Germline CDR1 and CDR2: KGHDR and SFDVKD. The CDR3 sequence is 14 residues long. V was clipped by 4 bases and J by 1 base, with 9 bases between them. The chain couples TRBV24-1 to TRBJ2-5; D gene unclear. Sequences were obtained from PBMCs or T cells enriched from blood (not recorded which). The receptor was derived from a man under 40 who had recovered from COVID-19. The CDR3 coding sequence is TGTGCCACCAGTGAGAGGCAGAGCCAAGAGACCCAGTACTTC. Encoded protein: CATSERQSQETQYF.